This T cell receptor (beta chain) originates from a study of beta chain features in type 1 diabetes. Study-level findings and limits: The naive, central memory and Treg TCRB repertoires of patients appeared to be more similar to one another than those of healthy donors. The VDJ junctions of type 1 diabetes patients carried fewer insertions and more deletions.

Germline V lookup: CDR1 MDHEN, CDR2 SYDVKM. The CDR3 covers 13 residues. Between the trimmed V and J ends, which lost 6 bases and 1 base, there was a span of 9 bases. Expressed TCRB transcripts were sequenced, since all the RNA that had been isolated was reverse transcribed. Assay: immunoSEQ multiplex PCR; the TCRdb copy retains only in-frame clones and omits some. The table has about 340,000 clones, less than 9.5% seen once. This clone was observed a handful of times. Its target is unknown. The sample carries other DNA sequences with the same CDR3. The sequencing sample was made of central memory CD4+ T cells from blood. The source of this sequence is a woman between 18 and 29 years old in good health. J is TRBJ1-2 and V is TRBV28; the D is unclear. CDR3 in amino acids: CASSPRFNYGYTF. For the CDR3, the DNA is TGTGCCAGCAGCCCCCGATTTAACTATGGCTACACCTTC.